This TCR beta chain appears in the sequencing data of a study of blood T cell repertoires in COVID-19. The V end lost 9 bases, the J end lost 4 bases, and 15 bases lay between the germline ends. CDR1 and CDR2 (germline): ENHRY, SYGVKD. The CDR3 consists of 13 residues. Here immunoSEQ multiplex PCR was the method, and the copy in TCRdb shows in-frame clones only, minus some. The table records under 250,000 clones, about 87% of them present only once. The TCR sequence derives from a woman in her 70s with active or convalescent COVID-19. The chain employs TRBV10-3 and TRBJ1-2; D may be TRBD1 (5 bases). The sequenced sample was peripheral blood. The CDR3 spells CAIKDTASYGYTF. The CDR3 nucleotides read TGTGCCATTAAGGACACAGCTTCCTATGGCTACACCTTC.